This T cell receptor (beta chain) came from a study of shared clonotypes between healthy human individuals. CDR1 and CDR2 from the germline V gene are SEHNR and FQNEAQ (reference sequence). V lost 6 bases to trimming and J lost 3 bases, with 12 bases between them. The CDR3 extends over 14 amino acids. On this clone: Antigen unknown.

Overall study findings and caveats: Naive subsets usually exceeded memory subsets in estimated richness.

TCRdb keeps only in-frame clones here, not all; method: immunoSEQ multiplex PCR. The table includes roughly 760,000 clones, approximately 74% detected once. This clonotype was sampled from a woman in her twenties or thirties in good health. Sequencing input: memory CD4+ T cells sorted from blood. Subset described: CD45RA-negative fraction. The chain combines TRBV7-9 with TRBJ1-3; D is uncertain. The CDR3 spells CASSPGSGGNTIYF. The CDR3 region has the DNA TGTGCCAGCAGTCCCGGCAGTGGTGGAAACACCATATATTTT.